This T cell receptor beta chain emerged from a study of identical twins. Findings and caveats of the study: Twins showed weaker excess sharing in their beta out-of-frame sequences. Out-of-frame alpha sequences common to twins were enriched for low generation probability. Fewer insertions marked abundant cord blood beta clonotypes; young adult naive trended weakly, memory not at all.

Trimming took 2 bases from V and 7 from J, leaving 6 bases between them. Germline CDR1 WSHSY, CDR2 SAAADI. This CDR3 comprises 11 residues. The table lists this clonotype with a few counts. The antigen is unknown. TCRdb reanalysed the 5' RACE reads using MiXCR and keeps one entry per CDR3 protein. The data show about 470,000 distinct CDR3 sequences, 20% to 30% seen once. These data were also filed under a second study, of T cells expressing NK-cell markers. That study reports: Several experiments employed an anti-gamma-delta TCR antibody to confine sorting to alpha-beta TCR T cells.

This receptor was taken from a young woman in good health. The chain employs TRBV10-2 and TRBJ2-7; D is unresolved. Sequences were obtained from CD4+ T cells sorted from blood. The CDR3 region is CASSEGLEQYF. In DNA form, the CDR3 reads TGCGCCAGCAGTGAGGGCCTGGAGCAGTACTTC.